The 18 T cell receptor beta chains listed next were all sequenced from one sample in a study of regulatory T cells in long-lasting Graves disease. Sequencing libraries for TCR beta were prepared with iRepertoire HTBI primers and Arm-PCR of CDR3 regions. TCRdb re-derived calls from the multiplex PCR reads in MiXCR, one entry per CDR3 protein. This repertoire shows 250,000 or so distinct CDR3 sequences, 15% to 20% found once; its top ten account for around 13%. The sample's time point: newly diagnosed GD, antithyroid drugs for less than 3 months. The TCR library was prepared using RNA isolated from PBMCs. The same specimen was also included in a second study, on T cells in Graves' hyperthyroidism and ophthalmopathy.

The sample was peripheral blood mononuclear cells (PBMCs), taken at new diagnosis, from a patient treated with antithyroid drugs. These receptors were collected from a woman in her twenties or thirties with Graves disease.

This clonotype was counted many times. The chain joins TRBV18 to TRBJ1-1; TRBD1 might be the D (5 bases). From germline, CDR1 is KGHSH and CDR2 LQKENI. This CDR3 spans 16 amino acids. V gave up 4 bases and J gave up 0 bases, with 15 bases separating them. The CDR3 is CASSRSEGLMNTEAFF. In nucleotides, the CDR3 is TGTGCCAGCTCACGGTCCGAGGGGCTGATGAACACTGAAGCTTTCTTT.

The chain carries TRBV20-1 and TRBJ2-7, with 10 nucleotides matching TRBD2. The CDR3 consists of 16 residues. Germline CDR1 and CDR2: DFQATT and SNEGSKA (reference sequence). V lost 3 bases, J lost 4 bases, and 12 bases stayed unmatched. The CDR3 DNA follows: TGCAGTGCTAGGCCCCCTGCCTTAGCGGGGGGTTACGAGCAGTACTTC. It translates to CSARPPALAGGYEQYF.

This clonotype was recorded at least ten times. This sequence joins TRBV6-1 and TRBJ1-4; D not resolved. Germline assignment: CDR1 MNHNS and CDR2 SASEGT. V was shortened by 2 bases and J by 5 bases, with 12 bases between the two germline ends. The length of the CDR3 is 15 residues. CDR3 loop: CASSEWATANEKLFF. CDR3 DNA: TGTGCCAGCAGTGAATGGGCAACGGCCAATGAAAAACTGTTTTTT.

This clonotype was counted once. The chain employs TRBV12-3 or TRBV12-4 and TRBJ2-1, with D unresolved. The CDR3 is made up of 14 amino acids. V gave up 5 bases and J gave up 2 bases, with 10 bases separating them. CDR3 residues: CASSPHGAYNEQFF. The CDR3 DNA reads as TGTGCCAGCAGTCCCCATGGAGCCTACAATGAGCAGTTCTTC.

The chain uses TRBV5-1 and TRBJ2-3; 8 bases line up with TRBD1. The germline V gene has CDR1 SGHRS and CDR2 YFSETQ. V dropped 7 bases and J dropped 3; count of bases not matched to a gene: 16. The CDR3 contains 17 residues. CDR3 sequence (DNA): TGCGCCAGCCGTCATCGGGCCGACAGGGGTGTGACAGATACGCAGTATTTT. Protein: CASRHRADRGVTDTQYF.

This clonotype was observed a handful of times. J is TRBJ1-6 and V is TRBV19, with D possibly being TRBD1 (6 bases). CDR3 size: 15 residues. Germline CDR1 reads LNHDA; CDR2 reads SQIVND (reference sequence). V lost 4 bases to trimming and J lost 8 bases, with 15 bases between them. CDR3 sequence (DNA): TGTGCCAGTAGTAATAATCACAGGGTGGATTCACCCCTCCACTTT. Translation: CASSNNHRVDSPLHF.

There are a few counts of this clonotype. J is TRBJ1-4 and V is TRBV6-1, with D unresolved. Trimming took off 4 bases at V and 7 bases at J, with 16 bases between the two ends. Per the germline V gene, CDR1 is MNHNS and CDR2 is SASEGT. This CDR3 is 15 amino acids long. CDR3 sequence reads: CASSAFEAGSEKLFF. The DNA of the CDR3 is TGTGCCAGCAGTGCATTCGAGGCCGGGAGTGAAAAACTGTTTTTT.

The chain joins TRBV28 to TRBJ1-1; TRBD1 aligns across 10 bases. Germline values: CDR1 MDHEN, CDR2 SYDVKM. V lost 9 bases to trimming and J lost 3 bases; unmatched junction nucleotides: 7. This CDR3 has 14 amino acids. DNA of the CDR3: TGTGCCAGTACGACAGGGGGCGAGTACACTGAAGCTTTCTTT. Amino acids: CASTTGGEYTEAFF.

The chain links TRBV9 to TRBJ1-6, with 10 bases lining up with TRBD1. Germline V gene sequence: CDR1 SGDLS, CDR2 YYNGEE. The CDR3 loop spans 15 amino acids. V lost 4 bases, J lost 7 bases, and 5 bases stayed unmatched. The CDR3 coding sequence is TGTGCCAGCAGCACTCGGACAGGGGGGAATTCACCCCTCCACTTT. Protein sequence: CASSTRTGGNSPLHF.

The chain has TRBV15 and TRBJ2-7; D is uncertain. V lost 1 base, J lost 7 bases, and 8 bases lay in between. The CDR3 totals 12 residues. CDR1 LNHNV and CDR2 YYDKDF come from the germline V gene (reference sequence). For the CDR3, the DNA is TGTGCCACCAGCAGAGGACGTATGGAGCAGTACTTC. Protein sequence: CATSRGRMEQYF.

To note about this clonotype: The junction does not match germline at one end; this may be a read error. DNA of the CDR3: TGCGCCAGCAGCACCCCACCAGGCGGGGCCCAGTACTTC. It encodes CASSTPPGGAQYF. The chain joins TRBV7-2 to TRBJ2-5; D is perhaps TRBD2 (6 bases). This CDR3 spans 13 amino acids. Germline CDR1 SGHTA, CDR2 FQGNSA.

The DNA for the CDR3 is TGTGCCGGTACCCCTAAGGCCGGACAGGGAAACACTGAAGCTTTCTTT. Protein: CAGTPKAGQGNTEAFF. This rearrangement joins TRBV19 to TRBJ1-1, with 8 bases lining up with TRBD1. The CDR3 spans 16 residues. The V segment lost 11 bases and the J segment 2 bases; nucleotides outside the gene matches: 16. Germline V gives CDR1 LNHDA, CDR2 SQIVND (reference sequence). The full variable domain, rest sourced from reference TRBV19 and TRBJ1-1, is DGGITQSPKYLFRKEGQNVTLSCEQNLNHDAMYWYRQDPGQGLRLIYYSQIVNDFQKGDIAEGYSVSREKKESFPLTVTSAQKNPTAFYLCAGTPKAGQGNTEAFFGQGTRLTVV.

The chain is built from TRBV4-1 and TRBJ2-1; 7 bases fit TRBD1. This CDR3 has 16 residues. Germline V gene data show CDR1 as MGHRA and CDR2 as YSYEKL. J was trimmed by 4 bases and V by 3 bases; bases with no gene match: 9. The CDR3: CASSQPRDSRYNEQFF. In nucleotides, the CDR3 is TGCGCCAGCAGCCAGCCCCGGGACAGCCGATACAATGAGCAGTTCTTC.

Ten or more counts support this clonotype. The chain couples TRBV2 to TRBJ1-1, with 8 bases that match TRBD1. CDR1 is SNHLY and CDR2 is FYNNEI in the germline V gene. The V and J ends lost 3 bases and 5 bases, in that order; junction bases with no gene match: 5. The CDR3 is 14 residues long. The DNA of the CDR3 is TGTGCCAGCAGTGATCGGACAGGGAGGACTGAAGCTTTCTTT. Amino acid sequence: CASSDRTGRTEAFF.

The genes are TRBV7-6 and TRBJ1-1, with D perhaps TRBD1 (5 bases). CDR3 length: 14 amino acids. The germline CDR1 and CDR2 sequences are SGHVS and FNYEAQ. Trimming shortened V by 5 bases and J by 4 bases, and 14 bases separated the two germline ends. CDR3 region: CASSPMQGGTEAFF. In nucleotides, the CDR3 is TGTGCCAGCAGCCCCATGCAGGGAGGCACTGAAGCTTTCTTT.

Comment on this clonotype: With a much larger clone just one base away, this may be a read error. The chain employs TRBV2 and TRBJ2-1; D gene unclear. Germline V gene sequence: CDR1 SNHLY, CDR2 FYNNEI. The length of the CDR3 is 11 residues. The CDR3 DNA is TGTGCCACCCTGTCCCTTAATGAGCAGTCCTTC. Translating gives CATLSLNEQSF. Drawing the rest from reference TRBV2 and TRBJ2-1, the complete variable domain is EPEVTQTPSHQVTQMGQEVILRCVPISNHLYFYWYRQILGQKVEFLVSFYNNEISEKSEIFDDQFSVERPDGSNFTLKIRSTKLEDSAMYFCATLSLNEQSFGPGTRLTVL.

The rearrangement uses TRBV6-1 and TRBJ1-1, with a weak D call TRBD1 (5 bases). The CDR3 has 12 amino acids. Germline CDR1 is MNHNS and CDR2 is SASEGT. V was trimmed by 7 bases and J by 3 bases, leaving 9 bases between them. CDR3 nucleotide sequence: TGTGCCAGCAAGGGGTGGGACACTGAAGCTTTCTTT. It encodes CASKGWDTEAFF.

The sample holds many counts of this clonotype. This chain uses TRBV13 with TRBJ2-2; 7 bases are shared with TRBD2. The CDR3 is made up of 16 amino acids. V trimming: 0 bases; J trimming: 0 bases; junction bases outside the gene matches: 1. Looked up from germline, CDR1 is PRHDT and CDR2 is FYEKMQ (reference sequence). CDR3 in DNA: TGTGCCAGCAGCTTAGGGGGACTAACGAACACCGGGGAGCTGTTTTTT. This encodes CASSLGGLTNTGELFF.